Reported below is one T cell receptor beta chain. The data were taken from a study of T cell changes during pregnancy in multiple sclerosis. Clones were read by immunoSEQ multiplex PCR, and TCRdb kept only the in-frame ones, dropping some. The data contain 65,000 to 85,000 clones, around 90% of them singletons. The CDR3 is 13 residues long. CDR1 and CDR2 (germline): SGHDT, YYEEEE. V gave up 9 bases and J gave up 5 bases; unmatched junction bases: 8. This receptor was identified in a female donor in good health, enrolled as a control in a pregnancy study. The chain employs TRBV5-6 and TRBJ1-1; 9 bases fit TRBD1. The sample in question was peripheral blood, obtained after pregnancy. The CDR3 coding sequence is TGTGCCACGAAAAGACAGGGGGGTACTGAAGCTTTCTTT. It translates to CATKRQGGTEAFF.